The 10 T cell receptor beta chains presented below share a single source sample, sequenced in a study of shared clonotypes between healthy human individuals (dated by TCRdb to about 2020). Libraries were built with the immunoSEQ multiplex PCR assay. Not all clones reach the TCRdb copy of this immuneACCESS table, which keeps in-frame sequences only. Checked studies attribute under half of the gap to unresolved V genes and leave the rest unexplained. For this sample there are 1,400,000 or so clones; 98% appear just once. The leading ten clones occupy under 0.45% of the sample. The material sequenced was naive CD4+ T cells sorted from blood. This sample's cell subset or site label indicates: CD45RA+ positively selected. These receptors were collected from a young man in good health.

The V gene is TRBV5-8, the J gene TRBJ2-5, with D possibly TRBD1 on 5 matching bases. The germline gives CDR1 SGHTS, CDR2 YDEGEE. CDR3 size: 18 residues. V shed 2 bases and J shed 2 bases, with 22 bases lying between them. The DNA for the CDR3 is TGTGCCAGCAGCTTAGGTCAGGGAAGTCAGCCATCACAAGAGACCCAGTACTTC. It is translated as CASSLGQGSQPSQETQYF.

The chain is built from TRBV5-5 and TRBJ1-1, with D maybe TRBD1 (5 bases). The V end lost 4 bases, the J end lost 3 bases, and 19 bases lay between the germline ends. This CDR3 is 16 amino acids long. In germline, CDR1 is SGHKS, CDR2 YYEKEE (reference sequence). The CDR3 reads CASSRTITYTDTEAFF. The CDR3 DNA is TGTGCCAGCAGCCGGACAATTACATACACGGACACTGAAGCTTTCTTT. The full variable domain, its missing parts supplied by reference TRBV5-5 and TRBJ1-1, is DAGVTQSPTHLIKTRGQQVTLRCSPISGHKSVSWYQQVLGQGPQFIFQYYEKEERGRGNFPDRFSARQFPNYSSELNVNALLLGDSALYLCASSRTITYTDTEAFFGQGTRLTVV.

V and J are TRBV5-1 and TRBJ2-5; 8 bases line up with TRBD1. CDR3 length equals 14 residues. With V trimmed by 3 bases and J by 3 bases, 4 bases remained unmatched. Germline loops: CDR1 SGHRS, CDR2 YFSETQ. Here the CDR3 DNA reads TGCGCCAGCAGCTGGATGGACAGGGAAGAGACCCAGTACTTC. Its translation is CASSWMDREETQYF.

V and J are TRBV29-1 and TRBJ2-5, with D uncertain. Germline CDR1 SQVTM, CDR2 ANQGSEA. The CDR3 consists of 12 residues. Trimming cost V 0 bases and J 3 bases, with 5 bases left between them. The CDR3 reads CSVEEGKETQYF. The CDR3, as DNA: TGCAGCGTTGAAGAGGGTAAAGAGACCCAGTACTTC.

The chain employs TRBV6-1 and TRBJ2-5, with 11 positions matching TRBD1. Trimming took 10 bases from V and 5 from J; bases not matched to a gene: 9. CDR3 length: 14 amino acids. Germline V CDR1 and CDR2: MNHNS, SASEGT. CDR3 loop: CANGRTGGAETQYF. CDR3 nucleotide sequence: TGTGCCAACGGACGGACAGGGGGCGCGGAGACCCAGTACTTC.

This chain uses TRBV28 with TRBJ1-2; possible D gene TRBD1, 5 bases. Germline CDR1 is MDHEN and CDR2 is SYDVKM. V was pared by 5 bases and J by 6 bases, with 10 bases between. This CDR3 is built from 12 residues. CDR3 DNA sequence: TGTGCCAGCAGTCCTTGGGGGGATGGCTACACCTTC. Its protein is CASSPWGDGYTF.

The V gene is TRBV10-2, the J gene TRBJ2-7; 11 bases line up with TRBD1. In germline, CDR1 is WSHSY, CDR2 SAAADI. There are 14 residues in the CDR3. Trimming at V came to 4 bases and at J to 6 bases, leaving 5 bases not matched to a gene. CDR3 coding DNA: TGCGCCAGCAGTGTCGGGACAGGGGGTCTCGAGCAGTACTTC. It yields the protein CASSVGTGGLEQYF.

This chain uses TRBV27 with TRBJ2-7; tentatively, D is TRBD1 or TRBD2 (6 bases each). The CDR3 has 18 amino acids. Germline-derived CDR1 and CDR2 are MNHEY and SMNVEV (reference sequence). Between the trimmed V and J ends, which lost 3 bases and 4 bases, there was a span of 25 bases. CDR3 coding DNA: TGTGCCAGCAGTTTTCTTTCCCCGAGGGGGGAAAATCGGTACGAGCAGTACTTC. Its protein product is CASSFLSPRGENRYEQYF.

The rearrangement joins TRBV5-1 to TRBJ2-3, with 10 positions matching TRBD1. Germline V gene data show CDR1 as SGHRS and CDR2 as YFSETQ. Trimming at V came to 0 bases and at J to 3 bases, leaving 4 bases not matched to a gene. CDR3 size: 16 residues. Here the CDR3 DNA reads TGCGCCAGCAGCTTGGGGACAGGGGGAGGGACAGATACGCAGTATTTT. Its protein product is CASSLGTGGGTDTQYF.

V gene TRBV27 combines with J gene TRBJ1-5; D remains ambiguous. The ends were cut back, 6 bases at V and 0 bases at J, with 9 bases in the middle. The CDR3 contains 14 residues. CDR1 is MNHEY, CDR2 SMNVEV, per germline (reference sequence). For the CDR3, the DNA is TGTGCCAGCAGGCGGTCGAATAGCAATCAGCCCCAGCATTTT. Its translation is CASRRSNSNQPQHF.